This entry describes one TCR beta chain. Antigen unknown. The data were obtained in a study of CXCR3-negative and CXCR3-positive naive CD8 T cells. The study's findings and limits: Against CXCR3-negative naive cells, CXCR3-positive naive cells showed more hydrophobic TRB CDR3s. Memory CD8+ T cell repertoires were far less diverse than both naive subsets.

The TRB libraries of cDNA were built by UMI-labeled 5' RACE. TCRdb reprocessed the 5' RACE reads and keeps a single row for each CDR3 protein, giving no DNA. The repertoire table contains 110,000 or so distinct CDR3 sequences. This CDR3 has 14 residues. Germline values: CDR1 SEHNR, CDR2 FQNEAQ (reference sequence). This chain links TRBV7-9 with TRBJ2-3. The source of this sequence is a human donor in good health. Some clones in this sample may be carry-over from other donors' samples. Input material: naive CXCR3+ CD8+ T cells from blood. Subset defined: CD45RO-CCR7+CD27+CD95- naive CD8+ T cells expressing CXCR3 (TNR3+). Here the CDR3 reads CASSASSSTDTQYF.